The T cell receptor (beta chain) under discussion was sequenced for a study of cytomegalovirus exposure and HLA in healthy donors. Germline-derived CDR1 and CDR2 are SGHTS and YDEGEE. The CDR3 length is 14 residues. V was trimmed by 6 bases and J by 5 bases, leaving 15 bases between them. TCRdb's copy holds only in-frame clones and misses some; the assay was immunoSEQ multiplex PCR. Among over 150,000 clones, roughly 90% were seen once, and the ten largest hold more than 3.5%. The sequence came from a man aged 18 to 29 in good health and CMV-seropositive. Material: PBMCs. The chain employs TRBV5-8 and TRBJ2-1; unclear D gene. The chain's CDR3 is CASTPPTRNNEQFF. The CDR3 coding sequence is TGTGCCAGCACCCCTCCGACTCGCAACAATGAGCAGTTCTTC.